This T cell receptor beta chain was sequenced during a study of beta chain features in type 1 diabetes. Researchers reported sorting CD4+ naive, central memory, regulatory and stem cell-like memory cells via CD45RO/CCR7/CD25/CD127/CD95/CD27. In all sorted populations, purity surpassed 95%. Every isolated RNA sample was fully reverse transcribed, so sequencing captured expressed TCRB transcripts. TCRdb's table, derived via immunoSEQ multiplex PCR, lists solely in-frame clones and lacks some. The table lists some 360,000 clones, about 19% of them singletons, with 0.035% to 0.055% in the top ten. About this clone itself: The antigen is not known.

Study outcomes and limitations: Cells expressing TCR highly could be over-represented by cDNA sequencing. In every one of the four CD4+ subsets, TCRB CDR3s were moderately but significantly shorter in Type 1 diabetes patients.

The V gene's germline CDR1 is SGHTA and CDR2 FQGNSA. V shed 2 bases and J 8 bases; nucleotides not matched to a gene: 2. The CDR3 runs to 13 residues. This receptor was obtained from a woman in her late teens or twenties in good health. Material for sequencing was naive CD4+ T cells from blood. The chain has TRBV7-2 and TRBJ2-1; 8 positions agree with TRBD1. CDR3 DNA sequence: TGTGCCAGCAGCTTACAGGGGGCTGATGAGCAGTTCTTC. It translates to CASSLQGADEQFF.